The T cell receptor (beta chain) described here comes from a study of type 1 regulatory T cells. In the study overall: This in vitro CD4 product, T-allo10, is enriched for Tr1 cells and alloantigen-specific.

The graft donor-derived T-allo10 cells reportedly recognize host alloantigens, are anergic, and suppress alloantigen-specifically. TCRdb reprocessed the reads with MiXCR, giving one entry per CDR3 protein. This sample yields about 24,000 distinct CDR3 sequences, of which just under 75% are seen a single time; 13% to 15% belongs to the top ten. Turning to this clonotype: The antigen is unknown.

Looked up from germline, CDR1 is ENHRY and CDR2 is SYGVKD. Trimming removed 6 bases at V and 2 bases at J, with 4 bases between. The CDR3 runs 11 residues. This sequence was found in a human donor in good health. This chain joins TRBV10-3 and TRBJ2-5, with D unresolved. The sample consisted of cultured T cells, either the whole culture or a sorted T cell fraction (not recorded which). As to subset: Tr1-enriched cell product generated in vitro against host alloantigens. The CDR3 DNA is TGTGCCATCAGACAACAAGAGACCCAGTACTTC. It translates to CAIRQQETQYF.